This TCR beta chain is from a study of shared clonotypes between healthy human individuals. At the level of the study: A few men and a couple of women, aged 18 to 49, were donors.

The length of the CDR3 is 17 residues. V lost 2 bases and J 7 bases, leaving 21 bases between the germline ends. CDR1 is SGHRS, CDR2 YFSETQ, per germline. Sorted-subset replicate PCRs used about 0.2 ug DNA, about 30,000 T cell genomes. Some clones are missing from TCRdb's copy, which holds only in-frame ones; the method was immunoSEQ multiplex PCR. Among millions of clones listed, approximately 94% were seen once. As to this clone: The antigen remains undetermined.

CD45RO-negative CD8 cells positively selected for CCR7 made up the naive population, which excluded terminally differentiated effector memory CD45RA+ cells. Study conclusions and caveats: Sequencing of the sorted subsets was shown by rarefaction to be incomplete despite large depth. Between a handful of donors, naive CD4 clonotypes were shared at a level of around 5.1%.

The source is a man in his late teens or twenties in good health. Some clones in this sample may be carry-over from other donors' samples. Sequencing input: naive CD8+ T cells from PBMCs. V and J are TRBV5-1 and TRBJ1-4, with TRBD1 as a possible D gene (6 bases). The CDR3 nucleotides are TGCGCCAGCAGCTTCCATAGCGTCGGGGGCGCCGTTGAAAAACTGTTTTTT. Its protein is CASSFHSVGGAVEKLFF.